This TCR beta chain originates from a study of a mutant IDH1 vaccine in newly diagnosed glioma. Overall study: The first vaccination came 4-6 weeks after radiotherapy alone, or with temozolomide cycles.

Produced via immunoSEQ multiplex PCR; TCRdb's table is partial and in-frame only. The table has about 74,000 clones, approximately 86% seen once. CDR1 and CDR2 (germline): MNHEY, SMNVEV (reference sequence). The CDR3 length is 15 residues. Time point indicated: week 35, safety follow-up. Doses of 300 ug of mutant IDH1 20-mer peptide were given with topical imiquimod. Concerning this clone itself: Its antigen is unidentified.

Specimen: PBMCs, collected from a glioma patient whose treatment included an IDH1 peptide vaccine. The chain couples TRBV27 to TRBJ2-5, with 8 nucleotides matching TRBD1. Gene TRBJ2-7 matches the end of the DNA better, so the J call may be wrong. The TCR comes from a man aged 25-40 years with glioma. CDR3 loop: CASILIGQGYCEQYF. The CDR3 DNA is TGTGCCAGCATCCTCATTGGACAGGGATATTGCGAGCAGTACTTC.